Following are 12 T cell receptor beta chains from one sample sequenced in a study of T cell changes during pregnancy in multiple sclerosis. Sequencing was performed with immunoSEQ multiplex PCR; in TCRdb, only in-frame clones are kept and a portion is missing. Altogether 40,000 to 50,000 clones are present, about 93% being singletons, with the ten largest covering 0.61%. Source: CD4+ T cells from peripheral blood mononuclear cells, taken in the third trimester of pregnancy. The receptors shown here come from a female donor with multiple sclerosis, enrolled in a pregnancy study.

Only a few counts were recorded for this clone. In nucleotides, the CDR3 is TGTGCCAGCATAAAGGACAGGGGGCGTAATTCACCCCTCCACTTT. This sequence encodes CASIKDRGRNSPLHF. This chain uses TRBV2 with TRBJ1-6; the match to TRBD1 covers 11 bases. CDR1 SNHLY and CDR2 FYNNEI come from the germline V gene. Trimming removed 7 bases from V and 6 bases from J; junction bases left unmatched: 5. The CDR3 runs to 15 residues.

This clone was counted between two and nine times. The rearrangement links TRBV29-1 to TRBJ1-1; weak D call: TRBD1 (6 bases). V was trimmed by 6 bases and J by 4 bases, leaving 15 bases between them. Germline assignment: CDR1 SQVTM and CDR2 ANQGSEA. The CDR3 is 13 residues long. Here the CDR3 DNA reads TGCAGCGTCGTCGAGGGGGGGAGCACTGAAGCTTTCTTT. The encoded protein is CSVVEGGSTEAFF.

The V gene is TRBV6-6, the J gene TRBJ2-1, with a tentative D call TRBD1 (6 bases). Germline CDR1 is MNHNY and CDR2 is SVGAGI (reference sequence). This CDR3 is 13 amino acids long. V dropped 5 bases and J dropped 8 bases, with 13 bases sitting between them. CDR3 protein: CASSPPGAHEQFF. CDR3 DNA: TGTGCCAGCAGTCCGCCAGGGGCCCATGAGCAGTTCTTC.

A single count supports this clone. The chain recombines TRBV7-8 with TRBJ1-5; 8 bases match TRBD1. V was clipped by 5 bases and J by 1 base; unmatched bases: 4. CDR1 is SGHVS, CDR2 FQNEAQ, per germline. This CDR3 is 15 amino acids long. Here the CDR3 reads CASSGDRGSNQPQHF. The CDR3 bases are TGTGCCAGCAGCGGAGACAGGGGAAGCAATCAGCCCCAGCATTTT. Full variable domain (outside the CDR3, taken from reference TRBV7-8 and TRBJ1-5): GAGVSQSPRYKVAKRGQDVALRCDPISGHVSLFWYQQALGQGPEFLTYFQNEAQLDKSGLPSDRFFAERPEGSVSTLKIQRTQQEDSAVYLCASSGDRGSNQPQHFGDGTRLSIL.

This chain connects TRBV27 to TRBJ1-5; D is unclear. V was clipped by 5 bases and J by 4 bases, with 12 bases between them. This CDR3 comprises 14 residues. In germline, CDR1 is MNHEY, CDR2 SMNVEV (reference sequence). CDR3 DNA sequence: TGTGCCAGCAGTCGGGTCCCGGTAAATCAGCCCCAGCATTTT. Protein: CASSRVPVNQPQHF.

This rearrangement joins TRBV6-1 to TRBJ2-7; 10 bases are shared with TRBD1. CDR3 length: 14 amino acids. V was clipped by 7 bases and J by 2 bases; unmatched bases: 5. Per the germline V gene, CDR1 is MNHNS and CDR2 is SASEGT. CDR3 nucleotide sequence: TGTGCCAGCAAGACCGGGACAGGGGCCTACGAGCAGTACTTC. It is translated as CASKTGTGAYEQYF.

V gene TRBV2 combines with J gene TRBJ2-1, with 9 bases matching TRBD2. The CDR3 is 14 amino acids. Germline values: CDR1 SNHLY, CDR2 FYNNEI. The V gene end was trimmed by 8 bases and the J gene end by 11 bases; junction bases not matched to a gene: 13. The DNA for the CDR3 is TGTGCCAGCGGTGCTAGCGGGATTTCCCCTAAGCAGTTCTTC. Residues: CASGASGISPKQFF. Looking up the rest from reference TRBV2 and TRBJ2-1 gives the full variable domain: EPEVTQTPSHQVTQMGQEVILRCVPISNHLYFYWYRQILGQKVEFLVSFYNNEISEKSEIFDDQFSVERPDGSNFTLKIRSTKLEDSAMYFCASGASGISPKQFFGPGTRLTVL.

J is TRBJ2-7 and V is TRBV4-1; D might be TRBD2 (6 bases). The V end was cut by 6 bases, the J end by 6 bases, with 21 bases between. Germline values: CDR1 MGHRA, CDR2 YSYEKL. The CDR3 loop spans 15 amino acids. The CDR3 DNA sequence: TGCGCCAGCAGGGCGACCGGGACTTCGGCAAGCGAGCAGTACTTC. It translates to CASRATGTSASEQYF.

The table lists this clone with a count of one. The V call is TRBV19, the J call TRBJ1-1, with 7 bases that match TRBD1. The J segment lost 1 base and the V segment lost 3 bases, leaving 2 bases of the junction unmatched. The length of the CDR3 is 14 residues. Per germline, CDR1 LNHDA and CDR2 SQIVND (reference sequence). This CDR3 is CASSMGQPNTEAFF. In DNA, the CDR3 is TGTGCCAGTAGTATGGGACAGCCGAACACTGAAGCTTTCTTT.

In this sample, this clone turned up once. The genes are TRBV5-5 and TRBJ2-7; TRBD2 is a possible D gene (5 bases). Germline CDR1 and CDR2: SGHKS and YYEKEE (reference sequence). The CDR3 extends over 14 amino acids. Trimming left V 2 bases short and J 0 bases short, with 9 bases between. The CDR3 sequence: CASSFQLVSYEQYF. The DNA for the CDR3 is TGTGCCAGCAGCTTTCAACTAGTCTCCTACGAGCAGTACTTC. Based on the CDR3 plus reference TRBV5-5 and TRBJ2-7, the full variable domain is DAGVTQSPTHLIKTRGQQVTLRCSPISGHKSVSWYQQVLGQGPQFIFQYYEKEERGRGNFPDRFSARQFPNYSSELNVNALLLGDSALYLCASSFQLVSYEQYFGPGTRLTVT.

This clone ranks as medium-sized. The gene calls are TRBV9 and TRBJ1-1, with D unclear. Trimming removed 3 bases from V and 1 base from J, with 10 bases in between. The CDR3 loop spans 14 amino acids. Per the germline V gene, CDR1 is SGDLS and CDR2 is YYNGEE. CDR3 loop: CASSANIGNTEAFF. The CDR3 DNA follows: TGTGCCAGCAGCGCGAATATCGGGAACACTGAAGCTTTCTTT. Looking up the rest from reference TRBV9 and TRBJ1-1 gives the full variable domain: DSGVTQTPKHLITATGQRVTLRCSPRSGDLSVYWYQQSLDQGLQFLIQYYNGEERAKGNILERFSAQQFPDLHSELNLSSLELGDSALYFCASSANIGNTEAFFGQGTRLTVV.

The V and J genes are TRBV2 and TRBJ2-3; 15 bases line up with TRBD2. Unmatched junction bases numbered 4, after V lost 5 bases and J lost 4 bases. CDR3 length: 16 amino acids. Germline CDR1 reads SNHLY; CDR2 reads FYNNEI. In DNA, the CDR3 is TGTGCCAGCAGTCCCGGACTAGCGGGAGGGTCAGATACGCAGTATTTT. It yields the protein CASSPGLAGGSDTQYF.